A single sample gave rise to the 8 T cell receptor beta chains below, sequenced in a study of CD8 T cells in ankylosing spondylitis. For these TCRs, the target antigens are not known. Study-level findings and limits: A motif of seven or eight highly homologous TCR beta variants was seen as apparently characteristic of ankylosing spondylitis blood.

TCRdb called the 5' RACE reads again in MiXCR, with one record for every CDR3 protein. The sample has around 430,000 distinct CDR3 sequences, roughly a sixth seen once. Sequenced: blood, either unsorted or a sorted T cell fraction (not recorded which). The source is a male donor with ankylosing spondylitis.

This clonotype was observed a few times. V gene TRBV6-1 combines with J gene TRBJ2-3; 9 positions agree with TRBD2. V trimming: 8 bases; J trimming: 5 bases; junction bases outside the gene matches: 20. This CDR3 has 18 residues. Germline CDR1 reads MNHNS; CDR2 reads SASEGT. The CDR3 loop is CASWTPQSGRGGRDTQYF. The CDR3 nucleotides read TGTGCCAGCTGGACGCCCCAGTCTGGGCGGGGGGGCCGAGATACGCAGTATTTT.

This clonotype occurred many times. This chain links TRBV12-3 or TRBV12-4 with TRBJ2-1; weak D call: TRBD2 (5 bases). CDR3 length equals 17 residues. Trimming shortened V by 6 bases and J by 0 bases, and 18 bases separated the two germline ends. For the CDR3, the DNA is TGTGCCAGCAGCTCCCGTCTAGCAGCGAGCTCCTACAATGAGCAGTTCTTC. Encoded protein: CASSSRLAASSYNEQFF.

In this sample, this clonotype turned up a few times. The chain is built from TRBV7-3 and TRBJ2-3; TRBD2 might be the D (6 bases). This CDR3 has 15 residues. The germline gives CDR1 SGHTA, CDR2 FQGTGA. Trimming stripped 3 bases from V and 2 bases from J, with 12 bases between. CDR3 amino acids: CASSFRGGATDTQYF. The CDR3, as DNA: TGTGCCAGCAGCTTTCGGGGCGGGGCCACAGATACGCAGTATTTT.

V and J are TRBV20-1 and TRBJ1-6, with 7 bases aligning to TRBD1. The CDR3 totals 15 residues. Trimming at V came to 5 bases and at J to 8 bases, leaving 12 bases not matched to a gene. Looked up from germline, CDR1 is DFQATT and CDR2 is SNEGSKA (reference sequence). As DNA, the CDR3 is TGCAGTGCTTCCCGACAGGGACTAAAGGATTCACCCCTCCACTTT. Amino acid sequence: CSASRQGLKDSPLHF.

V and J are TRBV24-1 and TRBJ2-7, with D possibly TRBD2 on 6 matching bases. With 3 bases removed from V and 4 bases from J, the gap between germline ends came to 9 bases. Germline V gene lookup returns CDR1 KGHDR and CDR2 SFDVKD. The CDR3 totals 13 residues. The CDR3 DNA is TGTGCCACCAGTGATCCGACTAGTTACGAGCAGTACTTC. This codes for CATSDPTSYEQYF.

This clonotype was seen more than once but under ten times. The J gene is TRBJ1-1, the V gene TRBV5-5; 7 positions agree with TRBD1. After removal of 4 bases from V and 8 bases from J, the junction contained 8 bases not matched to a gene. From germline, CDR1 is SGHKS and CDR2 YYEKEE (reference sequence). This CDR3 spans 13 amino acids. CDR3: CASSPHGTVEAFF. The CDR3 DNA follows: TGTGCCAGCAGCCCCCACGGGACAGTGGAAGCTTTCTTT.

This clonotype has a handful of counts. The chain carries TRBV18 and TRBJ2-5; D is uncertain. Trimming removed 2 bases from V and 5 bases from J, with 9 bases in between. The CDR3 consists of 13 residues. CDR1 KGHSH and CDR2 LQKENI come from the germline V gene. CDR3 DNA: TGTGCCAGCTCACCAAATAGTGGGGAGACCCAGTACTTC. Translating it yields CASSPNSGETQYF.

This clonotype was recorded many times. The chain is built from TRBV29-1 and TRBJ2-2; tentatively, D is TRBD1 or TRBD2 (5 bases each). Germline lookup yields CDR1 SQVTM and CDR2 ANQGSEA. Trimming took 8 bases from V and 2 from J, leaving 12 bases between them. CDR3 length: 13 amino acids. The DNA of the CDR3 is TGCAGCATCGGGACCCTTAACACCGGGGAGCTGTTTTTT. Residues: CSIGTLNTGELFF.